The T cell receptor beta chain described here comes from a study of low-dose radiotherapy and immunotherapy resistance in tumors. The CDR3 runs 14 residues. Germline CDR1 SQVTM, CDR2 ANQGSEA. The J segment lost 0 bases and the V segment lost 6 bases, leaving 7 bases of the junction unmatched. Indicated time point: after trial treatment. Treatment described: LDRT plus nivolumab, ipilimumab, low-dose cyclophosphamide and aspirin (RACIN trial). TRAV and TRBV primers primed cDNA for both TCRalpha and TCRbeta. TCRs were amplified for 15 to 25 PCR cycles with a constant-region primer and V-primer adapter. Each CDR3 protein is one row after TCRdb ran MiXCR on the reads. The sample has roughly 56,000 distinct CDR3 sequences; about 23% are singletons. This clonotype occurred many times.

The rearrangement uses TRBV29-1 and TRBJ1-1, with 7 bases aligning to TRBD1. The sequence came from a male donor with prostate cancer. The source material was PBMCs, sampled after low-dose radiotherapy plus immunotherapy. The CDR3 loop is CSVLGGSMNTEAFF. CDR3 in DNA: TGCAGCGTACTAGGGGGCTCTATGAACACTGAAGCTTTCTTT. The whole variable domain, filled in from reference TRBV29-1 and TRBJ1-1, reads SAVISQKPSRDICQRGTSLTIQCQVDSQVTMMFWYRQQPGQSLTLIATANQGSEATYESGFVIDKFPISRPNLTFSTLTVSNMSPEDSSIYLCSVLGGSMNTEAFFGQGTRLTVV.